The 9 T cell receptor beta chains reported below all come from one sample, sequenced in a study of CD8 T cells in ankylosing spondylitis. TCRdb used MiXCR to reprocess the 5' RACE reads, holding one entry per CDR3 protein. The sample carries hundreds of thousands of distinct CDR3 sequences, around 24% recorded once. Specimen: blood, either unsorted or a sorted T cell fraction (not recorded which). The receptors stem from a male donor with ankylosing spondylitis or in good health (not recorded which).

At least ten counts were recorded for this clonotype. This chain connects TRBV7-2 to TRBJ1-5, with a weak D call TRBD1 (5 bases). Germline V CDR1 and CDR2: SGHTA, FQGNSA. Trimming stripped 4 bases from V and 6 bases from J, with 13 bases between. The CDR3 has 14 residues. CDR3 bases: TGTGCCAGCAGCTCTAGAGCGAGGGGTCAGCCCCAGCATTTT. This gives the protein CASSSRARGQPQHF.

Many counts were recorded for this clonotype. V gene TRBV10-3 combines with J gene TRBJ2-1; 7 nucleotides match TRBD2. From germline, CDR1 is ENHRY and CDR2 SYGVKD. Trimming at V came to 2 bases and at J to 9 bases, leaving 13 bases not matched to a gene. The CDR3 sequence is 16 residues long. The DNA of the CDR3 is TGTGCCATCAGTGAGGAGAGTCTTGGGAGGGCCCGTGAGCAGTTCTTC. This gives the protein CAISEESLGRAREQFF.

This clonotype was seen many times. J is TRBJ2-1 and V is TRBV5-6; 10 positions match TRBD2. Per the germline V gene, CDR1 is SGHDT and CDR2 is YYEEEE. Trimming removed 2 bases from V and 7 bases from J; junction bases left unmatched: 6. This CDR3 comprises 15 residues. CDR3 nucleotide sequence: TGTGCCAGCAGCTTTTTCCTAGCGGGAGTGAATGAGCAGTTCTTC. This codes for CASSFFLAGVNEQFF.

The chain combines TRBV21-1 with TRBJ2-7; TRBD1, the table's D call, lacks a check against the DNA. TRBV21-1 is assigned pseudogene status. The CDR3 is 16 amino acids. In nucleotides, the CDR3 is TGTGCCAGCAGCAAAGCGGGAACAGGGGGCGGGTACGAGCAGTACTTC. It is translated as CASSKAGTGGGYEQYF.

The CDR3 is CSASMGLAGTYEQYF. The CDR3 DNA sequence: TGCAGTGCTAGTATGGGTCTAGCGGGGACCTACGAGCAGTACTTC. J is TRBJ2-7 and V is TRBV20-1, with 9 positions matching TRBD2. Germline loops: CDR1 DFQATT, CDR2 SNEGSKA (reference sequence). The J segment lost 2 bases and the V segment lost 3 bases, leaving 8 bases of the junction unmatched. The CDR3 consists of 15 residues.

This clonotype has at least ten counts. One end of the junction varies from germline; a read error may be responsible. The V gene is TRBV6-5, the J gene TRBJ2-1, with D maybe TRBD1 (6 bases). From germline, CDR1 is MNHEY and CDR2 SVGAGI. The CDR3 covers 11 residues. The CDR3 region has the DNA TGTGCCAGCAGCCTTCTGGACAGAACTTGGTTC. As protein: CASSLLDRTWF.

This clonotype was counted a few times. The chain couples TRBV2 to TRBJ2-3; D is unresolved. The CDR3 sequence is 13 residues long. The ends were cut back, 7 bases at V and 4 bases at J, with 12 bases in the middle. Germline CDR1 reads SNHLY; CDR2 reads FYNNEI. Here the CDR3 reads CASNTIAPDTQYF. In DNA, the CDR3 is TGTGCCAGCAACACCATAGCCCCAGATACGCAGTATTTT.

This clonotype was observed at least ten times. This chain links TRBV5-1 with TRBJ2-1, with 10 bases fitting TRBD2. The ends lost 7 bases at V and 0 bases at J; junction bases unmatched: 7. The CDR3 totals 16 residues. Per germline, CDR1 SGHRS and CDR2 YFSETQ. CDR3 in amino acids: CASGRASGSSYNEQFF. The CDR3 nucleotides read TGCGCCAGCGGCCGTGCTAGCGGGAGCTCCTACAATGAGCAGTTCTTC.

As DNA, the CDR3 is TGTGCTAGTGGATCCGACCTTACGGACTATGGCTACACCTTC. Protein product: CASGSDLTDYGYTF. The rearrangement joins TRBV12-5 to TRBJ1-2; D gene uncertain. Between the trimmed V and J ends, which lost 6 bases and 3 bases, there was a span of 14 bases. Looked up from germline, CDR1 is LGHNT and CDR2 is FRNRAP. This CDR3 region has 14 residues.